A selection of T cell receptor beta chains follows, all from one sample in a study of blood T cell repertoires in COVID-19. Assay used: immunoSEQ multiplex PCR; TCRdb lists only in-frame clones, some missing. Of about 140,000 clones listed, 65% to 85% are singletons. The sample taken for sequencing was peripheral blood. The receptors shown here come from a man aged 25-45 years with COVID-19, enrolled during active disease. Each CDR3 is given without its conserved first and last residue. Each record gives: clone size, D gene, V gene, CDR3 protein. D genes are given only for firm matches. Size is omitted from some rows. Given values are once, few, many or a class for expanded clones.

.,TRBD2,TRBV6-5,ASRDLSGKLNEQF
.,.,TRBV29-1,SVSPSTDTQY
.,TRBD1,TRBV18,ASSGRTGGTETQY
once,.,TRBV4-3,ASSQAGVSGANVLT
.,.,TRBV27,ASSLQAVGPRGEKLF
.,.,TRBV5-4,ASSSELNEKLF
few,TRBD1,TRBV19,ASSPGTGGFGYEQY
.,.,TRBV21-1,ARGGDYTDTQY
.,TRBD1,TRBV28,ATTDRADQPQH
.,.,TRBV27,ASSLSDSREQY
.,TRBD2,TRBV7-6,ASSLGREGFAGELF
.,.,TRBV7-8,ASSLGVQQQY
.,.,TRBV5-5,ASSLAPDSSYEQY
.,.,TRBV20-1,SASPEPGDTQY
.,.,TRBV10-2,ASSERYEQY
.,.,TRBV6-5,ASSHLISGNTIY
.,TRBD2,TRBV11-2,ASSHWEGPPY
.,TRBD1,TRBV6-1,ASGDLTGSEAF